Presented here are 17 T cell receptor beta chains from one specimen sequenced in a study of blood T cell repertoires in COVID-19. Repertoires were generated with immunoSEQ multiplex PCR, while TCRdb's copy carries only in-frame clones and drops some. This sample has about 430,000 clones, with around nine tenths found just once. The sample taken for sequencing was PBMCs or T cells enriched from blood (not recorded which). The receptors come from a young woman who had been exposed to COVID-19.

J is TRBJ1-2 and V is TRBV28; 7 nucleotides line up with TRBD1. V gave up 4 bases and J gave up 1 base; unmatched junction bases: 12. The germline V gene encodes CDR1 MDHEN and CDR2 SYDVKM. The CDR3 is made up of 17 amino acids. The CDR3 DNA sequence: TGTGCCAGCAGTTCATCCGCGACAGGGCGTCTTAACTATGGCTACACCTTC. It is translated as CASSSSATGRLNYGYTF.

The V gene is TRBV7-2, the J gene TRBJ1-5; TRBD1 aligns across 8 bases. The germline V gene has CDR1 SGHTA and CDR2 FQGNSA. The CDR3 totals 16 residues. V shed 4 bases, J shed 0 bases, and the junction held 5 bases outside the gene matches. CDR3 sequence: CASSSGQVYSNQPQHF. The CDR3 DNA follows: TGTGCCAGCAGCTCGGGACAGGTATATAGCAATCAGCCCCAGCATTTT.

The chain links TRBV4-3 to TRBJ2-7; a weak D match, TRBD2 (6 bases). The V gene's germline CDR1 is LGHNA and CDR2 YSLEER. V was trimmed by 4 bases and J by 2 bases, leaving 12 bases between them. CDR3 size: 14 residues. The CDR3 loop is CASSPGVAAYEQYF. CDR3 DNA: TGCGCCAGCAGCCCAGGCGTAGCGGCCTACGAGCAGTACTTC.

CDR3 sequence reads: CASSLAGLIYEQYF. In DNA form, the CDR3 reads TGCGCCAGCAGCTTGGCGGGACTAATTTACGAGCAGTACTTC. The chain carries TRBV5-1 and TRBJ2-7, with 7 bases that match TRBD2. The germline V gene encodes CDR1 SGHRS and CDR2 YFSETQ. The CDR3 covers 14 residues. Trimming at V came to 0 bases and at J to 4 bases, leaving 4 bases not matched to a gene.

This clone was seen just once. The chain recombines TRBV5-5 with TRBJ2-3, with 7 bases lining up with TRBD2. The CDR3 totals 17 residues. Germline CDR1 is SGHKS and CDR2 is YYEKEE (reference sequence). The junction had 18 bases not matched to a gene; V was cut back by 3 bases and J by 8 bases. The CDR3 nucleotides read TGTGCCAGCAGCTCACTTGGGGGGGAAAAGACGTCGGGTACGCAGTATTTT. Its translation: CASSSLGGEKTSGTQYF. The whole variable domain, filled in from reference TRBV5-5 and TRBJ2-3, reads DAGVTQSPTHLIKTRGQQVTLRCSPISGHKSVSWYQQVLGQGPQFIFQYYEKEERGRGNFPDRFSARQFPNYSSELNVNALLLGDSALYLCASSSLGGEKTSGTQYFGPGTRLTVL.

The chain uses TRBV5-1 and TRBJ2-1; 9 positions match TRBD2. The CDR3 totals 16 residues. The V gene's germline CDR1 is SGHRS and CDR2 YFSETQ. The J segment lost 2 bases and the V segment lost 4 bases, leaving 7 bases of the junction unmatched. Written as DNA, the CDR3 is TGCGCCAGCAGCCTCGGGCGGGGGGGCCCCTACAATGAGCAGTTCTTC. This sequence encodes CASSLGRGGPYNEQFF.

The V and J genes are TRBV11-2 and TRBJ1-5; 8 nucleotides match TRBD1. This CDR3 contains 16 residues. V gave up 1 base and J gave up 1 base; unmatched junction bases: 3. Germline CDR1 reads SGHAT; CDR2 reads FQNNGV. As DNA, the CDR3 is TGTGCCAGCAGCTTAGTCAGGGGGCTCAGCAATCAGCCCCAGCATTTT. This translates into CASSLVRGLSNQPQHF.

The genes are TRBV5-6 and TRBJ2-7; 10 bases align to TRBD2. From germline, CDR1 is SGHDT and CDR2 YYEEEE. V shed 5 bases, J shed 4 bases, and the junction held 6 bases outside the gene matches. The length of the CDR3 is 14 residues. CDR3 coding DNA: TGTGCCAGCAGTTCCGGGACTAGCGTATACGAGCAGTACTTC. Translated, it gives CASSSGTSVYEQYF.

The V gene is TRBV11-2, the J gene TRBJ2-3, with 8 bases lining up with TRBD1. Germline trimming cut 8 bases from V and 6 bases from J; bases unmatched to any gene: 4. This CDR3 is 12 amino acids long. Germline values: CDR1 SGHAT, CDR2 FQNNGV. The DNA of the CDR3 is TGTGCCAGCCAGGGGGCGGGTGATACGCAGTATTTT. It codes for CASQGAGDTQYF.

This chain uses TRBV7-9 with TRBJ2-7; 9 bases agree with TRBD1. J gave up 7 bases and V 5 bases, and 9 bases lay outside the gene matches. This CDR3 comprises 14 residues. Germline V lookup: CDR1 SEHNR, CDR2 FQNEAQ (reference sequence). The CDR3 region is CASSIQGAFGEQYF. The CDR3, as DNA: TGTGCCAGCAGCATACAGGGGGCGTTCGGAGAGCAGTACTTC. Based on the CDR3 plus reference TRBV7-9 and TRBJ2-7, the full variable domain is DTGVSQNPRHKITKRGQNVTFRCDPISEHNRLYWYRQTLGQGPEFLTYFQNEAQLEKSRLLSDRFSAERPKGSFSTLEIQRTEQGDSAMYLCASSIQGAFGEQYFGPGTRLTVT.

V and J are TRBV6-4 and TRBJ2-1; 15 positions match TRBD2. CDR3 length: 16 amino acids. The germline V gene encodes CDR1 MRHNA and CDR2 SNTAGT. V trimming: 5 bases; J trimming: 6 bases; junction bases outside the gene matches: 5. CDR3 coding DNA: TGTGCCAGCAGTCTGGGACTAGCGGGAGGTCTCAATGAGCAGTTCTTC. This encodes CASSLGLAGGLNEQFF.

The chain links TRBV28 to TRBJ2-7, with 9 bases aligning to TRBD1. Germline V gives CDR1 MDHEN, CDR2 SYDVKM. The CDR3 length is 16 residues. V gave up 2 bases and J gave up 4 bases; unmatched junction bases: 9. CDR3 sequence reads: CASSLSGTGPKYEQYF. CDR3 DNA sequence: TGTGCCAGCAGTTTAAGCGGGACAGGGCCTAAATACGAGCAGTACTTC. The whole variable domain, filled in from reference TRBV28 and TRBJ2-7, reads DVKVTQSSRYLVKRTGEKVFLECVQDMDHENMFWYRQDPGLGLRLIYFSYDVKMKEKGDIPEGYSVSREKKERFSLILESASTNQTSMYLCASSLSGTGPKYEQYFGPGTRLTVT.

The V gene is TRBV30, the J gene TRBJ2-7; 8 bases are a match to TRBD1. The CDR3 contains 13 residues. Unmatched junction bases numbered 6, after V lost 2 bases and J lost 6 bases. Germline V CDR1 and CDR2: GTSNPN, SVGIG (reference sequence). CDR3 coding DNA: TGTGCCTGGAGTAACGGACAGGGCTCCGAGCAGTACTTC. This gives the protein CAWSNGQGSEQYF.

A note on this clone: Given a much more abundant clone one base away, this may be a read error. The genes are TRBV7-8 and TRBJ2-7, with TRBD1 matching 8 bases. V lost 5 bases, J lost 5 bases, and 8 bases stayed unmatched. The CDR3 runs 14 residues. The germline CDR1 and CDR2 sequences are SGHVS and FQNEAQ. CDR3 region: CASSPGQGRDEQYF. CDR3 in DNA: TGTGCCAGCAGCCCCGGACAGGGAAGGGACGAGCAGTACTTC.

On this clone itself: The junction shows a germline mismatch at one end, possibly a read error. V is TRBV5-8 and J is TRBJ2-1, with a possible D match to TRBD2 (5 bases). Germline V gives CDR1 SGHTS, CDR2 YDEGEE. CDR3 size: 14 residues. The CDR3, as DNA: TGTGCCAGCACCTTGAGAGGGTTGGACAATGAGCAGTTCTTC. Its protein is CASTLRGLDNEQFF. The variable domain in full, completed from reference TRBV5-8 and TRBJ2-1, reads EAGVTQSPTHLIKTRGQQATLRCSPISGHTSVYWYQQALGLGLQFLLWYDEGEERNRGNFPPRFSGRQFPNYSSELNVNALELEDSALYLCASTLRGLDNEQFFGPGTRLTVL.

The chain is built from TRBV6-5 and TRBJ1-5; a weak D match, TRBD1 (6 bases). Trimming stripped 6 bases from V and 1 base from J, with 10 bases between. This CDR3 is 14 amino acids long. The germline V gene encodes CDR1 MNHEY and CDR2 SVGAGI. CDR3 sequence reads: CASRQGSSNQPQHF. The DNA of the CDR3 is TGTGCCAGCAGGCAGGGGAGCAGCAATCAGCCCCAGCATTTT.

This chain links TRBV28 with TRBJ1-2; 8 nucleotides match TRBD1. The CDR3 is 15 amino acids. The V gene end was trimmed by 1 base and the J gene end by 5 bases; junction bases not matched to a gene: 6. Germline V gene data show CDR1 as MDHEN and CDR2 as SYDVKM. As DNA, the CDR3 is TGTGCCAGCAGTTTATCGGACAGGGTTAGATATGGCTACACCTTC. This encodes CASSLSDRVRYGYTF.